This record covers a single TCR beta chain. Per the original methods: Amplification with reference gene primers provided the estimates of nucleated cell counts. Assay: immunoSEQ multiplex PCR; the TCRdb copy retains only in-frame clones and omits some. The DNA gave D and trimming, while V, J and clone size come from that table. Here the sample spans approximately 200,000 clones, 75% to 90% being singletons. The CDR3 contains 14 residues. Trimming removed 5 bases from V and 2 bases from J, with 7 bases in between. The V gene's germline CDR1 is SGHAT and CDR2 FQNNGV. The sample originates from a study of blood T cell repertoires in COVID-19. At the level of the study: Italy, Spain and the United States were the sources of the convalescent and acute COVID-19 samples. The cDNA or gDNA used as material had been derived from T cells, B-cell-depleted T cells, or PBMCs.

The chain employs TRBV11-2 and TRBJ1-6; no clear D. Sequenced material: peripheral blood. The receptor's source is a man aged 70 or older with active or convalescent COVID-19. As DNA, the CDR3 is TGTGCCAGCAGCGAGACACCCTATAATTCACCCCTCCACTTT. This codes for CASSETPYNSPLHF.